Included here is one T cell receptor beta chain sequence, with context. The entry originates in a study of blood T cell repertoires in COVID-19. Study-level information: Samples of COVID-19 (acute and convalescent) were obtained from the United States, Italy and Spain. Nucleic acid was either cDNA or gDNA, and it came from T cells, B-cell-depleted T cells, or PBMCs.

Adults between about 18 and 89 years of age took part from more than 20 US areas. Per the original methods: Scientists estimated how many nucleated cells there were by amplifying reference gene primers. Sequencing was performed with immunoSEQ multiplex PCR; in TCRdb, only in-frame clones are kept and a portion is missing. V and J calls and clone size follow that table, whereas D and trimming were derived from the DNA. This table has 150,000 to 200,000 clones, approximately 90% appearing once. Material: PBMCs or T cells enriched from blood (not recorded which). This TCR came from a woman in her 30s who had recovered from COVID-19.

The CDR3 loop is CAWSRGQGSYTF. CDR3 nucleotides: TGTGCCTGGAGTAGGGGACAGGGGAGCTACACCTTC. This chain connects TRBV30 to TRBJ1-2, with 10 bases lining up with TRBD1. The CDR3 extends over 12 amino acids. CDR1 is GTSNPN, CDR2 SVGIG, per germline (reference sequence). J was trimmed by 9 bases and V by 2 bases; bases with no gene match: 3.